The 25 T cell receptor beta chains listed next were all sequenced from one sample in a study of blood T cells in healthy people across ages. For the second PCR, which ran for about 7 to 11 cycles, a sample-barcoded 5' primer and a J-beta primer mix were used. From the 5' RACE reads, TCRdb called clonotypes with MiXCR, one entry per CDR3 protein. The table records 1.5 million to 2 million distinct CDR3 sequences, roughly 32% of them present only once. The source material was blood. The source of these receptors is a young woman in good health.

J is TRBJ1-2 and V is TRBV7-2; maybe TRBD1 (5 bases). Per the germline V gene, CDR1 is SGHTA and CDR2 is FQGNSA. This CDR3 comprises 15 residues. V gave up 1 base and J gave up 5 bases, with 14 bases separating them. Written as DNA, the CDR3 is TGTGCCAGCAGCTTAGTTGCAGGGACGCGATATGGCTACACCTTC. The encoded protein is CASSLVAGTRYGYTF.

This clonotype was counted only a few times. The V call is TRBV7-8, the J call TRBJ2-1; D gene ambiguous. Germline CDR1 SGHVS, CDR2 FQNEAQ. The ends were cut back, 0 bases at V and 4 bases at J, with 7 bases in the middle. This CDR3 comprises 14 residues. The CDR3 DNA reads as TGTGCCAGCAGCTTAGCGTTCTCTTACAATGAGCAGTTCTTC. Its protein is CASSLAFSYNEQFF.

This chain joins TRBV2 and TRBJ2-1; 13 nucleotides agree with TRBD2. CDR1 and CDR2 from the germline V gene are SNHLY and FYNNEI. V gave up 6 bases and J gave up 4 bases; unmatched junction bases: 3. This CDR3 is built from 15 residues. The CDR3 nucleotides are TGTGCCAGCAGAGCACTAGCGGGAGGGTACAATGAGCAGTTCTTC. Residues: CASRALAGGYNEQFF.

This clonotype was counted at least ten times. This rearrangement joins TRBV7-6 to TRBJ2-5, with 12 nucleotides matching TRBD2. Germline V lookup: CDR1 SGHVS, CDR2 FNYEAQ. The CDR3 covers 19 residues. The trim removed 2 bases at V and 2 bases at J, leaving 12 bases unmatched. The CDR3 DNA is TGTGCCAGCAGCTTAAACCACCCCCTAGCGGGGGGGCAACAAGAGACCCAGTACTTC. The encoded protein is CASSLNHPLAGGQQETQYF. Using reference TRBV7-6 and TRBJ2-5 for the parts outside the CDR3, the full variable domain is GAGVSQSPRYKVTKRGQDVALRCDPISGHVSLYWYRQALGQGPEFLTYFNYEAQQDKSGLPNDRFSAERPEGSISTLTIQRTEQRDSAMYRCASSLNHPLAGGQQETQYFGPGTRLLVL.

In this sample, this clonotype turned up a few times. V is TRBV7-9 and J is TRBJ1-4; TRBD1 agrees at 7 bases. CDR1 SEHNR and CDR2 FQNEAQ come from the germline V gene (reference sequence). This CDR3 comprises 15 residues. Losses at the gene ends were 5 bases for V and 5 bases for J; bases not matched to a gene: 8. In DNA, the CDR3 is TGTGCCAGCAGCCCTACGGGACAGACGAATGAAAAACTGTTTTTT. It encodes CASSPTGQTNEKLFF.

Here the CDR3 reads CASSPTTRGQGNTIYF. CDR3 in DNA: TGTGCCAGCAGTCCTACTACGCGGGGGCAGGGAAACACCATATATTTT. This sequence joins TRBV27 and TRBJ1-3, with D possibly being TRBD1 (6 bases). Trimming cost V 5 bases and J 4 bases, with 18 bases left between them. The CDR3 length is 16 residues. In germline, CDR1 is MNHEY, CDR2 SMNVEV (reference sequence).

The V call is TRBV6-1, the J call TRBJ2-7; D call uncertain. Germline V gene sequence: CDR1 MNHNS, CDR2 SASEGT. The V gene lost 0 bases and the J gene lost 3 bases, with 12 bases spanning the gap. This CDR3 contains 15 residues. The CDR3 nucleotides read TGTGCCAGCAGTGAAGCGGGAAGGGCGGTCTACGAGCAGTACTTC. Its translation is CASSEAGRAVYEQYF.

The chain links TRBV29-1 to TRBJ2-6; D may be TRBD1 or TRBD2 (5 bases each). Per the germline V gene, CDR1 is SQVTM and CDR2 is ANQGSEA. The CDR3 totals 15 residues. Between the trimmed V and J ends, which lost 5 bases and 2 bases, there was a span of 13 bases. DNA of the CDR3: TGCAGCGTTAGGATAGAGGGGACTGGGGCCAACGTCCTGACTTTC. Its protein product is CSVRIEGTGANVLTF.

About this clonotype itself: A much larger clone sits a single nucleotide away, making a read error possible. The J gene is TRBJ2-5, the V gene TRBV12-3 or TRBV12-4, with a tentative D call TRBD1 (5 bases). Trimming left V 8 bases short and J 3 bases short, with 13 bases between. This CDR3 comprises 13 residues. The CDR3 region is CASQDTVEETQYF. The CDR3 nucleotides read TGTGCCAGCCAGGACACGGTTGAAGAGACCCAGTACTTC.

The gene calls are TRBV10-1 and TRBJ1-2, with a tentative D call TRBD1 (5 bases). V lost 6 bases and J lost 4, with 15 bases in between. Germline CDR1 is WNHNN and CDR2 is SYGVQD (reference sequence). This CDR3 is built from 14 residues. This chain's CDR3 is CASSPTGRLYGYTF. The CDR3 nucleotides are TGCGCCAGCAGCCCAACGGGACGGCTCTATGGCTACACCTTC.

This clonotype was picked up a small number of times. The chain employs TRBV29-1 and TRBJ2-5; 8 nucleotides match TRBD2. Losses at the gene ends were 8 bases for V and 4 bases for J; bases not matched to a gene: 6. This CDR3 is 12 amino acids long. Germline V gene sequence: CDR1 SQVTM, CDR2 ANQGSEA. CDR3 amino acids: CSSPGGGETQYF. CDR3 in DNA: TGCAGCTCCCCGGGGGGGGGAGAGACCCAGTACTTC.

The genes are TRBV29-1 and TRBJ2-2; D unclear. V lost 4 bases to trimming and J lost 5 bases, with 17 bases between them. The CDR3 covers 15 residues. Per germline, CDR1 SQVTM and CDR2 ANQGSEA. The CDR3 sequence: CSVALGVAATGELFF. Written as DNA, the CDR3 is TGCAGCGTTGCGTTAGGAGTGGCGGCAACCGGGGAGCTGTTTTTT.

This clonotype occurred a few times. V gene TRBV7-3 combines with J gene TRBJ2-7; TRBD1 might be the D (5 bases). Germline values: CDR1 SGHTA, CDR2 FQGTGA. Trimming left V 5 bases short and J 0 bases short, with 14 bases between. The CDR3 totals 15 residues. The CDR3 loop reads CASSRDRQSSYEQYF. The CDR3 coding sequence is TGTGCCAGCAGCCGAGACCGACAGAGCTCCTACGAGCAGTACTTC. The variable domain in full, completed from reference TRBV7-3 and TRBJ2-7, reads GAGVSQTPSNKVTEKGKYVELRCDPISGHTALYWYRQSLGQGPEFLIYFQGTGAADDSGLPNDRFFAVRPEGSVSTLKIQRTERGDSAVYLCASSRDRQSSYEQYFGPGTRLTVT.

This clonotype came up a few times. The J gene is TRBJ2-7, the V gene TRBV20-1; 9 positions agree with TRBD2. The CDR3 has 14 amino acids. V shed 3 bases, J shed 5 bases, and the junction held 8 bases outside the gene matches. Germline V CDR1 and CDR2: DFQATT, SNEGSKA (reference sequence). CDR3 region: CSARKAGGSNEQYF. The CDR3 nucleotides are TGCAGTGCTAGGAAAGCGGGAGGTTCCAACGAGCAGTACTTC.

This clonotype turned up a few times. One base away lies a much larger clone, so this may be a sequencing read error. The chain couples TRBV20-1 to TRBJ2-5; 10 bases are shared with TRBD2. The DNA end lines up better with TRBJ2-7; the J call may be wrong. CDR1 is DFQATT and CDR2 is SNEGSKA in the germline V gene (reference sequence). The CDR3 length is 14 residues. The CDR3 coding sequence is TGCAGTGCTAGAGATCCAGCGGGGGGGTACGAGCAGTACTTC. Its protein is CSARDPAGGYEQYF.

The J gene is TRBJ2-3, the V gene TRBV12-3 or TRBV12-4; D may match TRBD1 or TRBD2 (5 bases each). The V gene lost 8 bases and the J gene lost 1 base, with 13 bases spanning the gap. The CDR3 runs to 14 residues. CDR3 region: CASYQGVGTDTQYF. CDR3 DNA: TGTGCCAGCTATCAGGGAGTCGGCACAGATACGCAGTATTTT.

This clonotype was seen ten or more times. V usage is TRBV29-1 and J usage is TRBJ2-7, with D perhaps matching TRBD2 (5 bases). The germline V gene encodes CDR1 SQVTM and CDR2 ANQGSEA. Trimming cost V 3 bases and J 4 bases, with 13 bases left between them. CDR3 length equals 13 residues. CDR3 residues: CSVERAPDYEQYF. The DNA of the CDR3 is TGCAGCGTTGAGAGGGCTCCAGATTACGAGCAGTACTTC.

This sequence joins TRBV6-1 and TRBJ1-5; D gene ambiguous. The length of the CDR3 is 14 residues. Deletions cut 1 base from V and 7 bases from J, with 11 bases between. The germline V gene encodes CDR1 MNHNS and CDR2 SASEGT. CDR3 sequence: CASSEGKLVQPQHF. CDR3 nucleotides: TGTGCCAGCAGTGAAGGAAAGTTAGTGCAGCCCCAGCATTTT.

The chain combines TRBV19 with TRBJ1-1; D is undetermined. Germline CDR1 reads LNHDA; CDR2 reads SQIVND (reference sequence). The V end was cut by 3 bases, the J end by 1 base, with 12 bases between. The length of the CDR3 is 15 residues. CDR3 nucleotides: TGTGCCAGTAGTATTTTAGGGATGGGGAACACTGAAGCTTTCTTT. This gives the protein CASSILGMGNTEAFF.

This chain connects TRBV4-1 to TRBJ2-5; maybe TRBD1 (6 bases). The J call is in doubt because the DNA end fits TRBJ2-7 better. Germline V gives CDR1 MGHRA, CDR2 YSYEKL. The CDR3 runs 15 residues. The CDR3 loop is CASSQVGARVYEQYF. DNA for the CDR3: TGCGCCAGCTCGCAGGTGGGGGCTCGAGTCTACGAGCAGTACTTC.

The V call is TRBV10-3, the J call TRBJ2-3; TRBD2 matches at 9 bases. Trimming took 6 bases from V and 1 from J; bases not matched to a gene: 8. Germline CDR1 reads ENHRY; CDR2 reads SYGVKD. The CDR3 contains 16 residues. CDR3 nucleotide sequence: TGTGCCATCAGACTTAGCGGGAGTAGGCGCACAGATACGCAGTATTTT. This translates into CAIRLSGSRRTDTQYF.

This clonotype was counted many times. J is TRBJ2-7 and V is TRBV29-1; 8 nucleotides match TRBD1. J gave up 4 bases and V 3 bases, and 5 bases lay outside the gene matches. Germline V gene lookup returns CDR1 SQVTM and CDR2 ANQGSEA. This CDR3 has 13 residues. The CDR3: CSVETHRGYEQYF. The DNA for the CDR3 is TGCAGCGTTGAGACGCACAGGGGGTACGAGCAGTACTTC.

At least ten counts were recorded for this clonotype. The chain joins TRBV29-1 to TRBJ2-2; tentative D call: TRBD1 (6 bases). This CDR3 has 16 residues. The germline V and J ends were trimmed by 0 bases and 5 bases, with 16 bases remaining between them. Germline-derived CDR1 and CDR2 are SQVTM and ANQGSEA. CDR3 protein: CSVEDWPPRGTGELFF. Written as DNA, the CDR3 is TGCAGCGTTGAAGATTGGCCACCAAGGGGGACCGGGGAGCTGTTTTTT.

The chain carries TRBV27 and TRBJ2-1, with 8 bases identical to TRBD2. V was clipped by 2 bases and J by 7 bases; unmatched bases: 7. The CDR3 is made up of 15 amino acids. Per germline, CDR1 MNHEY and CDR2 SMNVEV (reference sequence). The CDR3 region is CASSLSLAGKNEQFF. The CDR3 nucleotides are TGTGCCAGCAGTTTAAGTCTAGCGGGTAAAAATGAGCAGTTCTTC.

This chain uses TRBV10-3 with TRBJ1-1; tentatively, D is TRBD1 (5 bases). The CDR3 runs to 16 residues. Deletions cut 0 bases from V and 3 bases from J, with 14 bases between. CDR1 and CDR2 (germline): ENHRY, SYGVKD. Here the CDR3 reads CAISESPGRSYTEAFF. The CDR3, as DNA: TGTGCCATCAGTGAGTCCCCGGGACGGTCCTACACTGAAGCTTTCTTT.